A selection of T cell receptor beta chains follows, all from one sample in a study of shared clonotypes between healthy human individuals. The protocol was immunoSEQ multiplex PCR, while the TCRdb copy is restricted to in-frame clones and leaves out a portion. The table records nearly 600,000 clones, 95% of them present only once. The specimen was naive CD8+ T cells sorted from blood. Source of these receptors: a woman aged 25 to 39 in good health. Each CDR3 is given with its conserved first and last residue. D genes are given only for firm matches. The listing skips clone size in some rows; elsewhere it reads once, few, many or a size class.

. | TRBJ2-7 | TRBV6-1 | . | TGTGCCAGCAGTGAAGGACTAGTTGCCTACGAGCAGTACTTC | CASSEGLVAYEQYF
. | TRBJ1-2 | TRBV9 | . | TGTGCCAGCACTTCAGCCCAGTATGGCTACACCTTC | CASTSAQYGYTF
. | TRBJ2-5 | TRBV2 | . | TGTGCCAGCAGGGATAGATTGTACCAAGAGACCCAGTACTTC | CASRDRLYQETQYF
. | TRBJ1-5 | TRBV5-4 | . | TGTGCCAGCAGCCGGGGGACGAATCAGCCCCAGCATTTT | CASSRGTNQPQHF
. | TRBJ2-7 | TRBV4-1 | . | TGCGCCAGCAGCCTTACAGGGGAGGGGTACGAGCAGTACTTC | CASSLTGEGYEQYF
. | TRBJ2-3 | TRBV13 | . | TGTGCCAGCAGCCCCTCCCCAGATACGCAGTATTTT | CASSPSPDTQYF
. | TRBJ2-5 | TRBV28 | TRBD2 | TGTGCCAGCAGTACCGGGACTAGCGGGAGTTCTGAGACCCAGTACTTC | CASSTGTSGSSETQYF
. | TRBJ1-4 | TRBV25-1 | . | TGTGCCAGCAGTGCCAATGAAAAACTGTTTTTT | CASSANEKLFF
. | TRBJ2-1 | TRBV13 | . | TGTGCCAGCAGCCCCCCTCTGACCGGCGAGCAGTTCTTC | CASSPPLTGEQFF
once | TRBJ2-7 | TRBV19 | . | TGTGCCAGTAGTCCAGGGCCCTCCTACGAGCAGTACTTC | CASSPGPSYEQYF
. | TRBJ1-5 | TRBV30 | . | TGTGCCTGGGACCCAGGGGACGGTCAGCCCCAGCATTTT | CAWDPGDGQPQHF
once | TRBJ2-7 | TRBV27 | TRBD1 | TGTGCCAGCAGAAACCACCCCAGGACAGGGCCGTCCTACGAGCAGTACTTC | CASRNHPRTGPSYEQYF
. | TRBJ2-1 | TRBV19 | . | TGTGCCAGTAGTATAATGGGGAGCTCCTACAATGAGCAGTTCTTC | CASSIMGSSYNEQFF
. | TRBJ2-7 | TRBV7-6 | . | TGTGCCAGCAGCTTATCCGAACAGAACGAGCAGTACTTC | CASSLSEQNEQYF
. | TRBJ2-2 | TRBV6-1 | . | TGTGCCAGCAGTGAAGCGCCCACCGGGGAGCTGTTTTTT | CASSEAPTGELFF
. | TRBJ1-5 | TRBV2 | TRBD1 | TGTGCCAGCACGGAGTCCGGGACAGGGGCTGGTCTGGGGCCCCAGCATTTT | CASTESGTGAGLGPQHF
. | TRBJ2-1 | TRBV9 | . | TGTGCCAGCAGCGTAGACGGTGATAGAGGCAATGAGCAGTTCTTC | CASSVDGDRGNEQFF
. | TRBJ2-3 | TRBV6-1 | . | TGTGCCAGCAGTGAAGAGGTACAGGGAGGACCAGATACGCAGTATTTT | CASSEEVQGGPDTQYF
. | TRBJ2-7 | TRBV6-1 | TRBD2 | TGTGCCAGCAGTGAAATCCCCAGGGGGACTAGCGGGAGGCCCCACCCCTACGAGCAGTACTTC | CASSEIPRGTSGRPHPYEQYF
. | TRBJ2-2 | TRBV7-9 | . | TGTGCCAGCAGCCCGTGGGGGGGCTCCGGGGAGCTGTTTTTT | CASSPWGGSGELFF